Listed below are T cell receptor beta chains from one sample, sequenced in a study of cytomegalovirus exposure and HLA in healthy donors. Profiling relied on immunoSEQ multiplex PCR, and the TCRdb table lists in-frame clones only, not all of them. The sample shows more than 110,000 clones, around 78% of them seen only once. Sequenced: PBMCs. These receptors all come from a male donor in good health and CMV-seronegative. CDR3s include the opening cysteine and the closing phenylalanine or tryptophan. The D gene is left open where the match is weak. The size entry is marked missing in some rows and otherwise reads once, few, many or a size class.

D gene | clone size | J gene | V gene | CDR3 DNA | CDR3 protein
. | . | TRBJ2-1 | TRBV4-2 | TGTGCCAGCAGCCAAGTGCGCGGCAGGGGCTTACCTCTCGCCGGCAATGAGCAGTTCTTC | CASSQVRGRGLPLAGNEQFF
. | . | TRBJ1-1 | TRBV15 | TGTGCCACCAGCAGAGAGGAGGGAGGCATCACTGAAGCTTTCTTT | CATSREEGGITEAFF
TRBD2 | . | TRBJ2-1 | TRBV7-6 | TGTGCCAGCAGCTTAGCGGTAGCGGGAATCAGGCTAAAGGAGCAGTTCTTC | CASSLAVAGIRLKEQFF
TRBD1 | . | TRBJ1-1 | TRBV5-6 | TGTGCCAGCAGCCGGACAGGTTTCGAAGCTTTCTTT | CASSRTGFEAFF
. | once | TRBJ1-1 | TRBV19 | TGTGCCAGTAGTATAGCTTTGAACACTGAAGCTTTCTTT | CASSIALNTEAFF
. | . | TRBJ2-7 | TRBV15 | TGTGCCACCAGCAGAGGGAGGGACGGTTCCTACGAGCAGTACTTC | CATSRGRDGSYEQYF
TRBD2 | once | TRBJ2-5 | TRBV5-1 | TGCGCCAGCAGCTTGCTAGCGGGAGTAGAAGAGACCCAGTACTTC | CASSLLAGVEETQYF
TRBD2 | . | TRBJ2-1 | TRBV11-2 | TGTGCCAGCAGCCTGGGGACTAGCCTGTATTTGAATGAGCAGTTCTTC | CASSLGTSLYLNEQFF
TRBD1 | . | TRBJ1-2 | TRBV5-4 | TGTGCCAGCAGCTTACCGGGACAGAGGTCGGGAGGCTACACCTTC | CASSLPGQRSGGYTF
TRBD1 | . | TRBJ1-1 | TRBV27 | TGTGCCAGCACAACAGGGGGCCTAGGGGGCACTGAAGCTTTCTTT | CASTTGGLGGTEAFF
. | few | TRBJ1-5 | TRBV21-1 | TGTGCCAGCAGCAACCGTGCGGGACAGGGGGGGAATCAGCCCCAGCATTTT | CASSNRAGQGGNQPQHF
TRBD2 | . | TRBJ2-1 | TRBV9 | TGTGCCAGCAGCGTAGCTGGGACTAACTACAATGAGCAGTTCTTC | CASSVAGTNYNEQFF
TRBD1 | . | TRBJ2-4 | TRBV2 | TGTGCCAGCAAGAGACAGGGGGCCAAAAACATTCAGTACTTC | CASKRQGAKNIQYF
TRBD2 | . | TRBJ2-1 | TRBV5-1 | TGCGCCAGCAGCTTTCTGAGCGGGACCCGATACTACAATGAGCAGTTCTTC | CASSFLSGTRYYNEQFF
TRBD2 | . | TRBJ2-7 | TRBV5-1 | TGCGCCAGCAGCGCGGGACTAGCGGGAGACGAGCAGTACTTC | CASSAGLAGDEQYF
. | . | TRBJ1-1 | TRBV4-2 | TGTGCCAGCAGCCAAGATGAACGAACAGGCGTAGGGACTGAAGCTTTCTTT | CASSQDERTGVGTEAFF
TRBD2 | . | TRBJ2-1 | TRBV7-8 | TGTGCCAGCAGCCCCGGGGGTTGGGGGACTAGGGGGGCCCTTGTGCAGTTCTTC | CASSPGGWGTRGALVQFF
TRBD1 | once | TRBJ2-7 | TRBV29-1 | TGCAGCGCCCAGACAGGGGGTTTCTACGAGCAGTACTTC | CSAQTGGFYEQYF
TRBD2 | . | TRBJ2-5 | TRBV7-9 | TGTGCCAGCAGCCCTGCAGCGGGGGCGGAGACCCAGTACTTC | CASSPAAGAETQYF
TRBD1 | . | TRBJ1-1 | TRBV29-1 | TGCAGCGTAGGGACAGGGGGCTTCACTGAAGCTTTCTTT | CSVGTGGFTEAFF
TRBD1 | . | TRBJ1-4 | TRBV9 | TGTGCCAGCAGCGTAGCTTTCGAGGACAGGGATAATGAAAAACTGTTTTTT | CASSVAFEDRDNEKLFF
TRBD1 | few | TRBJ1-1 | TRBV6-1 | TGTGCCAGCAGTGATCGGACAGGGCTCGACACTGAAGCTTTCTTT | CASSDRTGLDTEAFF
TRBD2 | . | TRBJ2-7 | TRBV13 | TGTGCCAGCAGCTTAGCGGGTAGCGGGGGCTCCTACGAGCAGTACTTC | CASSLAGSGGSYEQYF
. | . | TRBJ2-1 | TRBV6-5 | TGTGCCAGCAGTGGGACTTCGAGCTCCTACAATGAGCAGTTCTTC | CASSGTSSSYNEQFF
. | . | TRBJ1-5 | TRBV19 | TGTGCCAGTAGTGGCAGGGGTTTTCAGCCCCAGCATTTT | CASSGRGFQPQHF
TRBD1 | once | TRBJ1-1 | TRBV18 | TGTGCCAGCTCACAGGACAGGGACGCTGAAGCTTTCTTT | CASSQDRDAEAFF
TRBD2 | once | TRBJ2-5 | TRBV7-8 | TGTGCCAGCATCCCATCGGGCGGGGGGTTTGAGACCCAGTACTTC | CASIPSGGGFETQYF
TRBD1 | . | TRBJ1-1 | TRBV5-1 | TGCGCCAGCAGCTGGGGAACCGACAGGGGGACTGAAGCTTTCTTT | CASSWGTDRGTEAFF
TRBD1 | . | TRBJ2-7 | TRBV7-6 | TGTGCCAGCAGCCGCGCCAAACCGGGACAGAGGGTGTACGAGCAGTACTTC | CASSRAKPGQRVYEQYF
TRBD1 | . | TRBJ1-4 | TRBV5-1 | TGCGCCAGCAGCCCGCAGGGGGGCGAAAAACTGTTTTTT | CASSPQGGEKLFF
. | . | TRBJ2-3 | TRBV11-1 | TGTGCCAGCAGCTTAACAGGGTTTGCAGATACGCAGTATTTT | CASSLTGFADTQYF
. | . | TRBJ1-5 | TRBV13 | TGTGCCAGCAGCTTAGGCCTCGGTGGGGCACAGCCCCAGCATTTT | CASSLGLGGAQPQHF
. | . | TRBJ2-2 | TRBV30 | TGTGCCTGGAGTTTCGGCGGGGAGCTGTTTTTT | CAWSFGGELFF
. | . | TRBJ1-6 | TRBV6-6 | TGTGCCAGCAGTTACTCATTTAGGGGGAATTCACCCCTCCACTTT | CASSYSFRGNSPLHF
. | . | TRBJ1-4 | TRBV9 | TGTGCCAGCAGCGTAGATGGTAGGAGGGTGCTGGATGAAAAACTGTTTTTT | CASSVDGRRVLDEKLFF
. | . | TRBJ2-2 | TRBV10-3 | TGTGCCATCAGTGAGTTGGTCCCAAAGGCAGGCACCGGGGAGCTGTTTTTT | CAISELVPKAGTGELFF
. | . | TRBJ2-5 | TRBV14 | TGTGCCAGCGAACACAGGGTCGGAGAGACCCAGTACTTC | CASEHRVGETQYF
TRBD1 | . | TRBJ2-6 | TRBV28 | TGTGCCAGCATGAGGCAGGGGGCTGCTGGGGCCAACGTCCTGACTTTC | CASMRQGAAGANVLTF
. | . | TRBJ1-3 | TRBV5-1 | TGCGCCAGCAGCATTGGAAGGAGCCTCTCTGGAAACACCATATATTTT | CASSIGRSLSGNTIYF
. | . | TRBJ2-5 | TRBV6-5 | TGTGCCAGCAGTTACTCGGGTACAAGCGATGAGACCCAGTACTTC | CASSYSGTSDETQYF
. | . | TRBJ2-5 | TRBV30 | TGTGCCTGGAGCAAACGTCGACTGACCGAAGAGACCCAGTACTTC | CAWSKRRLTEETQYF
. | . | TRBJ2-7 | TRBV7-7 | TGTGCTAGCAGCTTAGGAGGGCAGTACGAGCAGTACTTC | CASSLGGQYEQYF
TRBD1 | . | TRBJ1-1 | TRBV18 | TGTGCCAGCTCATCGAGACAGGGGGCCTTGAACACTGAAGCTTTCTTT | CASSSRQGALNTEAFF
. | . | TRBJ2-3 | TRBV4-3 | TGCGCCAGCAGCCAAGTGTCCGGGACATTAAGGACAGATACGCAGTATTTT | CASSQVSGTLRTDTQYF
. | . | TRBJ1-5 | TRBV19 | TGTGCCAGTAGTATCGTCGGGAGCTCCTATCAGCCCCAGCATTTT | CASSIVGSSYQPQHF
TRBD2 | . | TRBJ2-3 | TRBV15 | TGTGCCACCAGCCCTGATGAGCGGGGGGGCACAGATACGCAGTATTTT | CATSPDERGGTDTQYF
. | . | TRBJ2-1 | TRBV5-1 | TGCGCCAGCAGCTTGGTCGGGTCCAGCGATGAGCAGTTCTTC | CASSLVGSSDEQFF
. | . | TRBJ2-5 | TRBV29-1 | TGCAGCTCAAGGACTGGACAGACCCTCGGGCAGACCCAGTACTTC | CSSRTGQTLGQTQYF
TRBD1 | . | TRBJ1-5 | TRBV18 | TGTGCCAGCTCACCACTCCCCGGGACAGGCAATCAGCCCCAGCATTTT | CASSPLPGTGNQPQHF
. | . | TRBJ1-2 | TRBV7-2 | TGTGCCAGCAGCCAATGGAAGGTCAGGCCCACCTATGGCTACACCTTC | CASSQWKVRPTYGYTF
TRBD1 | . | TRBJ2-1 | TRBV6-1 | TGTGCCAGCAGTGCGGGACAGGGGTACTACAATGAGCAGTTCTTC | CASSAGQGYYNEQFF
TRBD1 | few | TRBJ1-6 | TRBV19 | TGTGCCAGTAGCCTGGACAGGGTGGTACCCCTCCACTTT | CASSLDRVVPLHF
. | once | TRBJ2-7 | TRBV30 | TGTGCCTGGGGTGGGGACTCCACCTACGAGCAGTACTTC | CAWGGDSTYEQYF
TRBD1 | . | TRBJ1-2 | TRBV30 | TGTGCCTGGAGTGTTGGCAGGGGGCCTGGCTACACCTTC | CAWSVGRGPGYTF
. | . | TRBJ1-1 | TRBV5-6 | TGTGCCAGCAGCTTATTAATCAGTGGCTGGGAAGCTTTCTTT | CASSLLISGWEAFF
. | once | TRBJ1-2 | TRBV4-2 | TGTGCCAGCAGCCAAGAAGGGAGGAGAACGGAAGATAACTATGGCTACACCTTC | CASSQEGRRTEDNYGYTF
TRBD1 | few | TRBJ2-7 | TRBV4-3 | TGCGCCAGCAGCCAGGGACAGGGGGAGTCCTACGAGCAGTACTTC | CASSQGQGESYEQYF
. | . | TRBJ2-6 | TRBV5-1 | TGCGCCAGCAGCTTCGGACTAAGACTTAGCTCTGGGGCCAACGTCCTGACTTTC | CASSFGLRLSSGANVLTF